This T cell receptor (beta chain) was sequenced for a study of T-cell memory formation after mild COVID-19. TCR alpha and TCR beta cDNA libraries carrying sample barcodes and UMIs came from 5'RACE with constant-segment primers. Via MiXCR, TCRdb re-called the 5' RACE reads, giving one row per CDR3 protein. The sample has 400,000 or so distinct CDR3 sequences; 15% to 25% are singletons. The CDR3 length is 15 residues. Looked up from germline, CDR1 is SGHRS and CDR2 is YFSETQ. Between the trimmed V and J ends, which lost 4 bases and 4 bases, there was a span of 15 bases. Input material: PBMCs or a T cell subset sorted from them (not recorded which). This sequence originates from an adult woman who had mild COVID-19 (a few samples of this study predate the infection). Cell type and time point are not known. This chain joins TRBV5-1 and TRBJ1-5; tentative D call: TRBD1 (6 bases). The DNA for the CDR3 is TGCGCCAGCAGCCTGGGAGGGGGGTTGAATCAGCCCCAGCATTTT. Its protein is CASSLGGGLNQPQHF. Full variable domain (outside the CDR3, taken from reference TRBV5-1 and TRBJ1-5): KAGVTQTPRYLIKTRGQQVTLSCSPISGHRSVSWYQQTPGQGLQFLFEYFSETQRNKGNFPGRFSGRQFSNSRSEMNVSTLELGDSALYLCASSLGGGLNQPQHFGDGTRLSIL.